The present TCR beta chain was sequenced within a study of cytomegalovirus exposure and HLA in healthy donors. CDR3 length: 13 residues. CDR1 and CDR2 from the germline V gene are LNHDA and SQIVND (reference sequence). Trimming cost V 3 bases and J 4 bases; bases outside gene matches: 2. PCR primers comprised 60 Vbeta and 13 Jbeta primers. Assay: immunoSEQ multiplex PCR; the TCRdb copy retains only in-frame clones and omits some. The sample includes just over 200,000 clones, 80% to 85% seen only once; the top ten take around 2.7%. This clone was counted a single time. The V gene is TRBV19, the J gene TRBJ1-1, with 7 bases lining up with TRBD1. The sequence was collected from a woman aged 40 to 49 in good health and CMV-seronegative. Source material: PBMCs. The CDR3 nucleotides read TGTGCCAGTAGTATGGGACAGCGCACTGAAGCTTTCTTT. Translating gives CASSMGQRTEAFF.